One and the same sample provided the 8 T cell receptor beta chains below, sequenced in a study of OX40 agonist ivuxolimab in advanced cancers. Library prep was done by the immunoSEQ multiplex PCR assay. Sourced from immuneACCESS, this table was stored by TCRdb with only in-frame sequences that have V and J called. A share of the clones is absent; for the studies checked, an unresolved V gene accounts for under half, and the remainder has no known explanation. Counted in this sample were 99,000 or so clones; 95% to 97% of them appeared once. About 2% of the sample is held by the ten biggest clonotypes. The sequencing here drew on CD4+ or CD8+ T cells sorted from blood, taken in a trial of the OX40 agonist ivuxolimab. The receptor source for this set is an adult with an advanced solid tumor such as melanoma, head and neck, liver or kidney cancer.

The genes are TRBV7-6 and TRBJ2-7; TRBD1 matches at 7 bases. V shed 5 bases, J shed 0 bases, and the junction held 1 base outside the gene matches. The germline V gene has CDR1 SGHVS and CDR2 FNYEAQ. The CDR3 contains 13 residues. Written as DNA, the CDR3 is TGTGCCAGCAGCCGGGACAGCTCCTACGAGCAGTACTTC. Encoded protein: CASSRDSSYEQYF.

In DNA, the CDR3 is TGTGCCAGCAGTGAAATCGCGGGGAATCAGCCCCAGCATTTT. Its protein is CASSEIAGNQPQHF. V and J are TRBV6-1 and TRBJ1-5; D is undetermined. Trimming removed 2 bases from V and 4 bases from J, with 9 bases in between. This CDR3 spans 14 amino acids. Germline lookup yields CDR1 MNHNS and CDR2 SASEGT.

CDR3 in DNA: TGCGCCAGCAGTAACTTCCCTAGCGGGGATTACGAGCAGTACTTC. Its protein product is CASSNFPSGDYEQYF. The genes are TRBV10-2 and TRBJ2-7; 9 bases line up with TRBD2. The junction had 9 bases not matched to a gene; V was cut back by 5 bases and J by 4 bases. The CDR3 is made up of 15 amino acids. The V gene's germline CDR1 is WSHSY and CDR2 SAAADI.

The chain carries TRBV11-1 and TRBJ2-3; 10 bases line up with TRBD2. The length of the CDR3 is 15 residues. Germline trimming cut 7 bases from V and 1 base from J; bases unmatched to any gene: 5. CDR1 and CDR2 (germline): SGHAT, FQDESV (reference sequence). This chain's CDR3 is CASNQGTSGTDTQYF. As DNA, the CDR3 is TGTGCCAGCAATCAAGGGACTAGCGGCACAGATACGCAGTATTTT.

The chain uses TRBV7-9 and TRBJ2-1; D gene unclear. Germline CDR1 is SEHNR and CDR2 is FQNEAQ (reference sequence). CDR3 length equals 13 residues. With 5 bases removed from V and 6 bases from J, the gap between germline ends came to 11 bases. The CDR3 DNA follows: TGTGCCAGCAGCCCCGGGTCCGCCAATGAGCAGTTCTTC. This translates into CASSPGSANEQFF.

CDR3 nucleotides: TGTGCCAGCGACAGGGAGGAGTACAATGAGCAGTTCTTC. Protein product: CASDREEYNEQFF. This chain links TRBV7-9 with TRBJ2-1, with TRBD1 as a possible D gene (7 bases). This CDR3 spans 13 amino acids. CDR1 SEHNR and CDR2 FQNEAQ come from the germline V gene (reference sequence). V shed 8 bases and J shed 4 bases, with 12 bases lying between them.

The chain recombines TRBV7-9 with TRBJ2-7; maybe TRBD2 (5 bases). Trimming removed 7 bases from V and 2 bases from J, with 18 bases in between. The CDR3 contains 15 residues. Germline V gene lookup returns CDR1 SEHNR and CDR2 FQNEAQ (reference sequence). This chain's CDR3 is CASTSGKTPTYEQYF. The CDR3 DNA reads TGTGCCAGCACCTCCGGGAAGACACCCACCTACGAGCAGTACTTC.

The V gene is TRBV29-1, the J gene TRBJ2-1; no reliable D call. The CDR3 runs 15 residues. Looked up from germline, CDR1 is SQVTM and CDR2 is ANQGSEA. Trimming pared 2 bases from V and 0 bases from J, leaving 11 bases between. This CDR3 reads CSVESLASSYNEQFF. In DNA form, the CDR3 reads TGCAGCGTTGAATCACTCGCGAGCTCCTACAATGAGCAGTTCTTC.